This T cell receptor (beta chain) was sequenced during a study of T cells in Graves' hyperthyroidism and ophthalmopathy. Across the study: Before any treatment, at initial diagnosis, peripheral blood was collected.

Individuals with ophthalmopathy presented a Clinical Activity Score of at least 3, a NOSPECS grade of at least 4 and a duration under 3 months. Patients were excluded for uncontrolled infection, other autoimmune disease, pregnancy or lactation. The investigators amplified TCR beta CDR3 regions from RNA transcripts. TCR CDR3 regions were first amplified by RT-PCR with HTBI primers. TCRdb passed the multiplex PCR reads through MiXCR, listing each CDR3 protein once. Here the sample spans roughly 600,000 distinct CDR3 sequences, about 14% being singletons. The trim removed 2 bases at V and 6 bases at J, leaving 10 bases unmatched. The CDR3 is made up of 17 amino acids. Germline CDR1 reads SEHNR; CDR2 reads FQNEAQ (reference sequence).

This chain connects TRBV7-9 to TRBJ2-7; TRBD2 matches at 13 bases. The sample was blood. The receptor was derived from a woman aged 50 to 65 with Graves' ophthalmopathy. The CDR3 coding sequence is TGTGCCAGCAGCTTACAAGCAACGGGACTAGCGGGACCCGAGCAGTACTTC. Its protein is CASSLQATGLAGPEQYF.